These 11 T cell receptor beta chains came from one sample sequenced in a study of blood T cells in healthy people across ages. Next came a second PCR, run for roughly 7 to 12 cycles, which used a sample-barcoded 5' primer along with a J-beta primer mix. In TCRdb, the 5' RACE reads were re-called with MiXCR into one record per CDR3 protein. The sample has about 1.8 million distinct CDR3 sequences; less than 50% are singletons. The specimen was blood. All receptors come from a middle-aged woman in good health.

In its sample, this clonotype was seen a few times. This chain joins TRBV5-1 and TRBJ2-1; D may be TRBD2 (5 bases). The assigned J gene may be wrong: the sequence end matches TRBJ2-7 better. The CDR3 covers 15 residues. From germline, CDR1 is SGHRS and CDR2 YFSETQ. The CDR3 nucleotides are TGCGCCAGCAGCACGACCGTAGGAGGAAACAATGAGCAGTACTTC. Translated, it gives CASSTTVGGNNEQYF.

This clonotype was counted between two and nine times. This chain links TRBV7-2 with TRBJ2-5, with D perhaps TRBD2 (5 bases). V was trimmed by 2 bases and J by 5 bases, leaving 18 bases between them. CDR1 is SGHTA, CDR2 FQGNSA, per germline. The CDR3 spans 16 residues. The CDR3 region is CASSLRATTWEETQYF. The CDR3 DNA reads TGTGCCAGCAGCTTACGGGCCACAACCTGGGAGGAGACCCAGTACTTC.

CDR3 amino acids: CASSLFPASGGTDTQYF. The DNA of the CDR3 is TGTGCCAGCAGCTTATTCCCCGCTAGCGGGGGCACAGATACGCAGTATTTT. This sequence joins TRBV7-2 and TRBJ2-3, with 9 bases identical to TRBD2. V trimming: 2 bases; J trimming: 1 base; junction bases outside the gene matches: 7. The CDR3 sequence is 17 residues long. In germline, CDR1 is SGHTA, CDR2 FQGNSA. Full variable domain (rest looked up from reference TRBV7-2 and TRBJ2-3): GAGVSQSPSNKVTEKGKDVELRCDPISGHTALYWYRQSLGQGLEFLIYFQGNSAPDKSGLPSDRFSAERTGGSVSTLTIQRTQQEDSAVYLCASSLFPASGGTDTQYFGPGTRLTVL.

This clonotype was seen a single time. A much larger clone sits a single nucleotide away, making a read error possible. The chain has TRBV20-1 and TRBJ1-2; TRBD1 might be the D (5 bases). The CDR3 is 14 amino acids. Germline CDR1 reads DFQATT; CDR2 reads SNEGSKA (reference sequence). Trimming stripped 1 base from V and 8 bases from J, with 17 bases between. The DNA for the CDR3 is TGCAGTGCTAGAGTAGCCGGGGGTCGATGGGGCTACACCTTC. This encodes CSARVAGGRWGYTF.

The chain uses TRBV6-2 or TRBV6-3 and TRBJ2-7; D might be TRBD2 (7 bases). V lost 4 bases to trimming and J lost 5 bases, with 15 bases between them. Germline-derived CDR1 and CDR2 are MNHEY and SVGEGT. The CDR3 is made up of 14 amino acids. This chain's CDR3 is CASSSGGTPNEQYF. CDR3 bases: TGTGCCAGCAGTTCGGGGGGCACCCCCAACGAGCAGTACTTC.

This rearrangement joins TRBV12-3 or TRBV12-4 to TRBJ2-1; D uncertain. The CDR3 covers 14 residues. Trimming removed 1 base from V and 4 bases from J, with 8 bases in between. CDR3 DNA: TGTGCCAGCAGTTTAGTGTCTTTTTACAATGAGCAGTTCTTC. Protein: CASSLVSFYNEQFF.

This clonotype was found once. The junction differs from germline at one of its ends, possibly a read error. The chain is built from TRBV7-2 and TRBJ2-5; D might be TRBD2 (5 bases). This CDR3 is 16 amino acids long. Looked up from germline, CDR1 is SGHTA and CDR2 is FQGNSA. The CDR3 coding sequence is TGTGCCAGCAGCTTATACCAGAGGGCGGCCCAAGAGACCCTGTACTTC. This codes for CASSLYQRAAQETLYF.

The chain is built from TRBV5-1 and TRBJ2-3; no clear D gene. The CDR3 consists of 14 residues. Germline assignment: CDR1 SGHRS and CDR2 YFSETQ. V gave up 0 bases and J gave up 4 bases, with 9 bases separating them. Here the CDR3 reads CASSLGGIADTQYF. CDR3 DNA sequence: TGCGCCAGCAGCTTGGGGGGTATCGCAGATACGCAGTATTTT.

The chain joins TRBV6-2 or TRBV6-3 to TRBJ2-1; TRBD1 aligns across 7 bases. The CDR3 loop spans 16 amino acids. The germline CDR1 and CDR2 sequences are MNHEY and SVGEGT. V gave up 7 bases and J gave up 4 bases; unmatched junction bases: 13. The chain's CDR3 is CASKPQGGRAYNEQFF. The CDR3 DNA reads TGTGCCAGCAAACCTCAAGGGGGCCGAGCTTACAATGAGCAGTTCTTC.

There are many counts of this clonotype. DNA for the CDR3: TGTGCCAGCAGCCCGAGTTATGGGGAGACCCAGTACTTC. Its translation is CASSPSYGETQYF. The chain carries TRBV7-2 and TRBJ2-5, with D unresolved. This CDR3 has 13 residues. Looked up from germline, CDR1 is SGHTA and CDR2 is FQGNSA. Trimming stripped 5 bases from V and 5 bases from J, with 12 bases between.

The CDR3 spells CASSFAGGATDTQYF. CDR3 nucleotide sequence: TGTGCCAGCAGTTTTGCAGGGGGCGCGACAGATACGCAGTATTTT. The gene calls are TRBV6-5 and TRBJ2-3; TRBD1 aligns across 8 bases. V shed 4 bases and J 3 bases; nucleotides not matched to a gene: 6. Germline CDR1 reads MNHEY; CDR2 reads SVGAGI. CDR3 length: 15 residues.